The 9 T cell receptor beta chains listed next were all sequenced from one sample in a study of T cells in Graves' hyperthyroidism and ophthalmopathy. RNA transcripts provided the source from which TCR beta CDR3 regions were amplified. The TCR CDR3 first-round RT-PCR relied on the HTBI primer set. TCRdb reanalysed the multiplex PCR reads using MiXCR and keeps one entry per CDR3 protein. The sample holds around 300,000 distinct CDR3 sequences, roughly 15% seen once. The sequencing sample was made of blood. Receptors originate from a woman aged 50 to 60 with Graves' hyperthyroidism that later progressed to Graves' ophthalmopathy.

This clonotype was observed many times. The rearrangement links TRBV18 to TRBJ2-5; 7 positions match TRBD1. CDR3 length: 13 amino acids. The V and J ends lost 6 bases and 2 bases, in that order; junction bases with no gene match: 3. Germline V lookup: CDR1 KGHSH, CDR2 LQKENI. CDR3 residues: CASSPGQQETQYF. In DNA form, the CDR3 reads TGTGCCAGCTCGCCGGGACAGCAAGAGACCCAGTACTTC.

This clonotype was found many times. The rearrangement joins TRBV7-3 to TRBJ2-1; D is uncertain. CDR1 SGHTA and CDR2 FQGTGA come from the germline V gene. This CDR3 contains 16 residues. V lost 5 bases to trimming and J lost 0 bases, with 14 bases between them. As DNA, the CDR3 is TGTGCCAGCAGCCCTCTAGGGCAAGGCTCCTACAATGAGCAGTTCTTC. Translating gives CASSPLGQGSYNEQFF.

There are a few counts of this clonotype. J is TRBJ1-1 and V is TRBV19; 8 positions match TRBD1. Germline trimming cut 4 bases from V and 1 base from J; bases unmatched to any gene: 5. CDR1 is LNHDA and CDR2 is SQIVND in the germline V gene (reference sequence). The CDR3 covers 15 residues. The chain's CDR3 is CASSTHRGKNTEAFF. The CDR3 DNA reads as TGTGCCAGTAGTACCCACAGGGGGAAGAACACTGAAGCTTTCTTT.

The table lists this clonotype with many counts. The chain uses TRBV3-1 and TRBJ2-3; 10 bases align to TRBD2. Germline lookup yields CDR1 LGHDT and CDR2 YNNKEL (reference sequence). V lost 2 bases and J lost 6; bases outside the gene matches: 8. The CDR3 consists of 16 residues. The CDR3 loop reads CASSQRLAGEGDTQYF. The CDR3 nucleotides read TGTGCCAGCAGCCAACGACTAGCGGGCGAAGGGGATACGCAGTATTTT.

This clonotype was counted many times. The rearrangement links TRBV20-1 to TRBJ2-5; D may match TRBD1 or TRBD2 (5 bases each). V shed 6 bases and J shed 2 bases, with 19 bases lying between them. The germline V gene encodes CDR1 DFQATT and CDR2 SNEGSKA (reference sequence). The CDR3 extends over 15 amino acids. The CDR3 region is CSAHENWDRQETQYF. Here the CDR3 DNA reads TGCAGTGCCCACGAAAATTGGGACCGACAAGAGACCCAGTACTTC.

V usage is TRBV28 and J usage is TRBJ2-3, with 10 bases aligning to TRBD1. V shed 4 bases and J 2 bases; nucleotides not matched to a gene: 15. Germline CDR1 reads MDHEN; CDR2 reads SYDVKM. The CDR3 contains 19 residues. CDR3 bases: TGTGCCAGCAGTTCATCTGCCGGGACAGGGGATCAGCACACAGATACGCAGTATTTT. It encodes CASSSSAGTGDQHTDTQYF.

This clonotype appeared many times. This chain's CDR3 is CASGPGGGGDEQYF. The DNA of the CDR3 is TGTGCCAGCGGCCCCGGCGGAGGGGGGGACGAGCAGTACTTC. The chain couples TRBV28 to TRBJ2-7, with a weak D call TRBD2 (7 bases). CDR3 length: 14 residues. The germline CDR1 and CDR2 sequences are MDHEN and SYDVKM. Trimming took 8 bases from V and 5 from J, leaving 19 bases between them. Full variable domain (remainder filled in from reference TRBV28 and TRBJ2-7): DVKVTQSSRYLVKRTGEKVFLECVQDMDHENMFWYRQDPGLGLRLIYFSYDVKMKEKGDIPEGYSVSREKKERFSLILESASTNQTSMYLCASGPGGGGDEQYFGPGTRLTVT.

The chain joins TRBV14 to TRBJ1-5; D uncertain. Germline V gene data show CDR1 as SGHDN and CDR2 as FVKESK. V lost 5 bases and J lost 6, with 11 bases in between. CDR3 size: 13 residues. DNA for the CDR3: TGTGCCAGCAGCGCCCAAGAGGGTCAGCCCCAGCATTTT. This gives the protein CASSAQEGQPQHF.

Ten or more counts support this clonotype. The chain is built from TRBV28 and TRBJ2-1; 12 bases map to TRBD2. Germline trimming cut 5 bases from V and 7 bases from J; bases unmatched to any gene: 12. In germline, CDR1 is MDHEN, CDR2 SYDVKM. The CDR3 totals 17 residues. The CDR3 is CASSPPPSGRAENEQFF. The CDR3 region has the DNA TGTGCCAGCAGTCCACCACCTAGCGGGAGGGCCGAAAATGAGCAGTTCTTC.